A single sample gave rise to the 2 T cell receptor beta chains below, sequenced in a study of T-cell memory formation after mild COVID-19. Each CDR3 protein is one row after TCRdb ran MiXCR on the 5' RACE reads. The table includes under 550,000 distinct CDR3 sequences, roughly 17% detected once. Sequencing input: PBMCs or a T cell subset sorted from them (not recorded which). These receptors were obtained from a man between 18 and 35 years old who had mild COVID-19 (a few samples of this study predate the infection). Cell type and time point are not known.

This clonotype has just a few counts. The chain links TRBV10-1 to TRBJ1-1, with D hard to call. The V end was cut by 1 base, the J end by 5 bases, with 8 bases between. Per germline, CDR1 WNHNN and CDR2 SYGVQD (reference sequence). There are 13 residues in the CDR3. The CDR3 DNA reads as TGCGCCAGCAGTGAGTACGGGGTAACTGAAGCTTTCTTT. Protein: CASSEYGVTEAFF.

This chain connects TRBV6-5 to TRBJ2-1, with TRBD2 matching 8 bases. The germline gives CDR1 MNHEY, CDR2 SVGAGI. CDR3 length equals 16 residues. V lost 5 bases and J lost 7; bases outside the gene matches: 13. The CDR3 DNA is TGTGCCAGCAGTCTCAGATCGGGGGGGCCTAGGAATGAGCAGTTCTTC. This sequence encodes CASSLRSGGPRNEQFF.